This TCR beta chain was sequenced during a study of shared clonotypes between healthy human individuals. TCRdb keeps only in-frame clones here, not all; method: immunoSEQ multiplex PCR. In the table there are around 2,000,000 clones, approximately 94% of which are singletons. Positively selected for CCR7, the CD45RO-negative cells used as naive CD8 cells excluded terminally differentiated effector memory CD45RA+ cells. Donors, healthy HIV-negative adults, lacked recent acute infections or vaccinations. V was trimmed by 2 bases and J by 1 base, leaving 11 bases between them. The CDR3 runs to 15 residues. The germline V gene has CDR1 SEHNR and CDR2 FQNEAQ (reference sequence).

J is TRBJ1-1 and V is TRBV7-9; D is unresolved. The clonotype originates from a young man in good health. Some clones in this sample may be carry-over from other donors' samples. The source material was naive CD8+ T cells from PBMCs. The CDR3 bases are TGTGCCAGCAGCTTACAAGAGGCGGCGAACACTGAAGCTTTCTTT. Translated, it gives CASSLQEAANTEAFF.